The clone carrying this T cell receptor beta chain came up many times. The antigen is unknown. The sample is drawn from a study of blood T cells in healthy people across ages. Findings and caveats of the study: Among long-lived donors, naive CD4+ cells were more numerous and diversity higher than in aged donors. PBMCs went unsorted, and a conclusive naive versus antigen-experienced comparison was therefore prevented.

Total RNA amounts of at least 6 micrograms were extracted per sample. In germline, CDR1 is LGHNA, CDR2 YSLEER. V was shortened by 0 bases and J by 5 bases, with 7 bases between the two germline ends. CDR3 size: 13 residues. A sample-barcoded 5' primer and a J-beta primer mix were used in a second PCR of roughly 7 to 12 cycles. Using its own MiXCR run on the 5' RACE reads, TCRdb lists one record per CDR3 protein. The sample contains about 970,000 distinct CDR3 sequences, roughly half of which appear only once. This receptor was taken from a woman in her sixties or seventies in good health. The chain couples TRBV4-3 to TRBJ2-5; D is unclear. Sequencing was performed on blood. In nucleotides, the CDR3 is TGCGCCAGCAGCCAAGATCTTAGGGAGACCCAGTACTTC. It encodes CASSQDLRETQYF.